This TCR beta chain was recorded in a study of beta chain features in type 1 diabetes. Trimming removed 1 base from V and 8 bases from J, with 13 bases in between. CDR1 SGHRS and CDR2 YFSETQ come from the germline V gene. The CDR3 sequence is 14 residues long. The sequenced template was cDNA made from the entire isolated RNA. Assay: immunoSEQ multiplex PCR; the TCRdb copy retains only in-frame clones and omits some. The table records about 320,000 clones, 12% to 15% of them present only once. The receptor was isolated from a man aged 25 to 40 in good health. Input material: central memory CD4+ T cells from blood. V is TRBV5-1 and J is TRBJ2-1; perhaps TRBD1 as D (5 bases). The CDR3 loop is CASSLYAGIDEQFF. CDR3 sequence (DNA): TGCGCCAGCAGCTTGTATGCAGGGATCGATGAGCAGTTCTTC.